Listed here are 8 T cell receptor beta chains from one sample, sequenced in a study of cytomegalovirus exposure and HLA in healthy donors. The PCR had 60 Vbeta and 13 Jbeta primers. This table comes from immunoSEQ multiplex PCR, and its TCRdb copy is limited to in-frame clones, with some not included. The table records hundreds of thousands of clones, around 79% of them present only once. Sequences were obtained from PBMCs. The origin of the receptors is a girl aged 2 to 10 in good health and CMV-seronegative.

The V and J genes are TRBV5-6 and TRBJ1-2; TRBD1 matches at 8 bases. Germline values: CDR1 SGHDT, CDR2 YYEEEE. The CDR3 length is 16 residues. The trim removed 3 bases at V and 6 bases at J, leaving 13 bases unmatched. The CDR3 DNA reads as TGTGCCAGCAGCTGGATTGACAGGGGAAGATGGAATGGCTACACCTTC. Translation: CASSWIDRGRWNGYTF.

This chain joins TRBV27 and TRBJ2-7; 8 bases are shared with TRBD2. The CDR3 loop spans 15 amino acids. The germline gives CDR1 MNHEY, CDR2 SMNVEV (reference sequence). The junction had 9 bases not matched to a gene; V was cut back by 6 bases and J by 2 bases. CDR3 protein: CASSNLAGGPYEQYF. Written as DNA, the CDR3 is TGTGCCAGCAGCAATCTAGCGGGCGGGCCCTACGAGCAGTACTTC.

The genes are TRBV18 and TRBJ2-7; TRBD1 is a possible D gene (5 bases). Looked up from germline, CDR1 is KGHSH and CDR2 is LQKENI. V was shortened by 0 bases and J by 5 bases, with 17 bases between the two germline ends. The CDR3 spans 16 residues. The CDR3 spells CASSPPTRQGSHEQYF. The CDR3 nucleotides read TGTGCCAGCTCACCACCAACGCGGCAGGGTAGCCACGAGCAGTACTTC.

The V gene is TRBV11-2, the J gene TRBJ2-5; TRBD1 is a possible D gene (5 bases). V was pared by 5 bases and J by 5 bases, with 15 bases between. Germline CDR1 reads SGHAT; CDR2 reads FQNNGV. The CDR3 is made up of 14 amino acids. The CDR3 region is CASSDWGLQETQYF. In DNA, the CDR3 is TGTGCCAGCAGCGATTGGGGCCTCCAGGAGACCCAGTACTTC.

The chain uses TRBV27 and TRBJ1-1; D is unresolved. Germline V gene sequence: CDR1 MNHEY, CDR2 SMNVEV (reference sequence). The V end was cut by 3 bases, the J end by 1 base, with 6 bases between. The length of the CDR3 is 13 residues. The CDR3 sequence is CASSFPGNTEAFF. As DNA, the CDR3 is TGTGCCAGCAGTTTCCCGGGGAACACTGAAGCTTTCTTT.

The rearrangement links TRBV5-4 to TRBJ2-1; possible D gene TRBD1, 5 bases. CDR1 is SGHNT, CDR2 YYREEE, per germline (reference sequence). This CDR3 spans 15 amino acids. V dropped 4 bases and J dropped 0 bases, with 11 bases sitting between them. The CDR3 DNA reads as TGTGCCAGCAGCGGGGCCTTGAGCTCCTACAATGAGCAGTTCTTC. This sequence encodes CASSGALSSYNEQFF.

This clone was detected only once. The V and J genes are TRBV2 and TRBJ1-1, with D unclear. This CDR3 spans 13 amino acids. Trimming left V 8 bases short and J 0 bases short, with 10 bases between. Germline V CDR1 and CDR2: SNHLY, FYNNEI. CDR3 bases: TGTGCCAGCCTCGGGCGGGTGAACACTGAAGCTTTCTTT. This gives the protein CASLGRVNTEAFF.

The chain carries TRBV19 and TRBJ2-7, with 7 bases matching TRBD1. Germline CDR1 LNHDA, CDR2 SQIVND (reference sequence). This CDR3 has 16 amino acids. The V and J ends lost 3 bases and 3 bases, in that order; junction bases with no gene match: 11. The CDR3 loop is CASSISGTVTVYEQYF. CDR3 in DNA: TGTGCCAGTAGTATTTCCGGGACAGTAACCGTCTACGAGCAGTACTTC.